This T cell receptor beta chain was sequenced during a study of T cell responses to AZD1222 COVID-19 vaccine. Study-level information: Second-dose intervals near 4 or 12 weeks were combined.

On this clone: As yet, its antigen is unknown.

Germline-derived CDR1 and CDR2 are MDHEN and SYDVKM. Deletions cut 3 bases from V and 3 bases from J, with 17 bases between. CDR3 length equals 17 residues. TCRdb keeps only in-frame clones here, not all; method: immunoSEQ multiplex PCR. The data hold 130,000 to 150,000 clones, with about nine tenths observed a single time. Study-level findings and limits: Of spike-specific TCRs, nearly half reportedly target regions left unmutated in variants. CD4 TCRs covered the whole spike, strongest at regions 160-218 and 743-854.

The sample here was peripheral blood, taken on day 0 of AZD1222 vaccination. This sequence joins TRBV28 and TRBJ1-4; D gene unclear. This sequence originates from an adult in good health. CDR3 protein: CASSLGNLGQPNEKLFF. The DNA for the CDR3 is TGTGCCAGCAGTTTGGGGAACCTAGGGCAGCCTAATGAAAAACTGTTTTTT. Complete variable domain (other parts from reference TRBV28 and TRBJ1-4): DVKVTQSSRYLVKRTGEKVFLECVQDMDHENMFWYRQDPGLGLRLIYFSYDVKMKEKGDIPEGYSVSREKKERFSLILESASTNQTSMYLCASSLGNLGQPNEKLFFGSGTQLSVL.